One and the same sample provided the 21 T cell receptor beta chains below, sequenced in a study of metastatic and nonmetastatic thyroid tumors. Among the patients, none had received any treatment before thyroid surgery. TCRdb re-analyzed the PCR reads through MiXCR. The sample holds more than 10,000 clones, approximately 30% seen once. Sequenced input: tumor tissue. The source of these receptors is a female donor with papillary thyroid cancer or a benign thyroid nodule (not recorded which). Some clones in this sample may be carry-over from other donors' samples.

This clone was seen at least ten times. This chain links TRBV6-6 with TRBJ1-1; tentative D call: TRBD1 (6 bases). The CDR3 has 17 amino acids. V was cut by 0 bases and J by 4 bases, with 18 bases left in between. Germline CDR1 and CDR2: MNHNY and SVGAGI (reference sequence). In nucleotides, the CDR3 is TGTGCCAGCAGTTACTCGATGTCAGGGGCGGGTGGCACTGAAGCTTTCTTT. Its protein is CASSYSMSGAGGTEAFF.

The CDR3 here is CASSSGQGCTYNEQFF. In nucleotides, the CDR3 is TGTGCCAGCAGCTCAGGACAGGGTTGCACCTACAATGAGCAGTTCTTC. The chain combines TRBV5-4 with TRBJ2-1; 8 bases are shared with TRBD1. The CDR3 totals 16 residues. Germline-derived CDR1 and CDR2 are SGHNT and YYREEE (reference sequence). J lost 2 bases, V lost 3 bases, and 7 bases had no gene match.

This clone was detected a few times. A clone one base away is much larger, so this may be a read error. V and J are TRBV10-2 and TRBJ1-5, with D hard to call. The V and J ends lost 7 bases and 2 bases respectively, with 9 bases between them. This CDR3 region has 13 residues. Germline V gene lookup returns CDR1 WSHSY and CDR2 SAAADI. The CDR3 sequence: CASKGVCNQPQHF. CDR3 coding DNA: TGCGCCAGCAAGGGTGTCTGCAATCAGCCCCAGCATTTT.

This clone was recorded many times. The rearrangement joins TRBV9 to TRBJ2-2; D gene ambiguous. The CDR3 sequence is 14 residues long. Germline values: CDR1 SGDLS, CDR2 YYNGEE. Trimming left V 0 bases short and J 5 bases short, with 8 bases between. Written as DNA, the CDR3 is TGTGCCAGCAGCGTAGCAGTCGGGACCGGGGAGCTGTTTTTT. It translates to CASSVAVGTGELFF.

This clone was detected only once. The rearrangement uses TRBV30 and TRBJ1-2, with a possible D match to TRBD1 (6 bases). CDR1 GTSNPN and CDR2 SVGIG come from the germline V gene (reference sequence). This CDR3 is 13 amino acids long. V lost 3 bases to trimming and J lost 5 bases, with 13 bases between them. The CDR3 sequence is CAWSRQEEYGYTF. In DNA form, the CDR3 reads TGTGCCTGGAGCCGACAGGAGGAATATGGCTACACCTTC.

This clone came up many times. The chain has TRBV20-1 and TRBJ2-3; D is uncertain. CDR3 length equals 13 residues. The V end lost 6 bases, the J end lost 1 base, and 11 bases lay between the germline ends. Germline V CDR1 and CDR2: DFQATT, SNEGSKA (reference sequence). The CDR3 sequence is CSAPLTGTDTQYF. CDR3 DNA: TGCAGTGCCCCCCTCACGGGCACAGATACGCAGTATTTT.

As for this clone: A much larger clone sits a single nucleotide away, making a read error possible. The chain couples TRBV19 to TRBJ2-4; no definite D call. With 7 bases removed from V and 5 bases from J, the gap between germline ends came to 9 bases. This CDR3 is built from 12 residues. Germline-derived CDR1 and CDR2 are LNHDA and SQIVND (reference sequence). The CDR3 reads CASIPDQNIQYF. The CDR3 DNA is TGTGCCAGTATCCCCGACCAAAACATTCAGTACTTC.

V and J are TRBV10-3 and TRBJ2-7; no reliable D call. V gave up 8 bases and J gave up 7 bases, with 15 bases separating them. In germline, CDR1 is ENHRY, CDR2 SYGVKD. The CDR3 is 12 residues long. CDR3 in amino acids: CAIGSRVEEQYF. CDR3 nucleotide sequence: TGTGCCATCGGGTCGAGAGTGGAGGAGCAGTACTTC.

V and J are TRBV20-1 and TRBJ2-1; 10 bases line up with TRBD2. There are 15 residues in the CDR3. V gave up 0 bases and J gave up 7 bases; unmatched junction bases: 6. Germline V CDR1 and CDR2: DFQATT, SNEGSKA (reference sequence). Here the CDR3 reads CSAREGTSVSNEQFF. The CDR3, as DNA: TGCAGTGCTAGAGAGGGGACTAGCGTGAGTAATGAGCAGTTCTTC.

Details on this clone: Other DNA sequences within the sample encode an identical CDR3. The J gene is TRBJ2-5, the V gene TRBV20-1, with D unclear. The V end lost 7 bases, the J end lost 5 bases, and 11 bases lay between the germline ends. Germline loops: CDR1 DFQATT, CDR2 SNEGSKA (reference sequence). This CDR3 has 11 amino acids. The CDR3 reads CSVRVVETQYF. The CDR3 nucleotides read TGCAGTGTAAGAGTAGTGGAGACCCAGTACTTC.

This sequence joins TRBV19 and TRBJ2-7, with TRBD2 matching over 7 bases. The CDR3 has 15 residues. The trim removed 3 bases at V and 2 bases at J, leaving 7 bases unmatched. The germline V gene encodes CDR1 LNHDA and CDR2 SQIVND (reference sequence). The CDR3 loop reads CASSILGGDAYEQYF. The CDR3 coding sequence is TGTGCCAGTAGTATCCTTGGGGGGGATGCCTACGAGCAGTACTTC.

This clone was observed a handful of times. V is TRBV25-1 and J is TRBJ2-2; 13 nucleotides line up with TRBD2. There are 17 residues in the CDR3. The ends lost 3 bases at V and 1 base at J; junction bases unmatched: 2. Per the germline V gene, CDR1 is MGHDK and CDR2 is SYGVNS. As DNA, the CDR3 is TGTGCCAGCAGTGATTGGACTAGCGGGGGGAACACCGGGGAGCTGTTTTTT. Translated, it gives CASSDWTSGGNTGELFF.

The chain carries TRBV12-3 or TRBV12-4 and TRBJ2-1; 8 nucleotides agree with TRBD2. The CDR3 loop spans 15 amino acids. J lost 4 bases, V lost 7 bases, and 9 bases had no gene match. CDR3: CASTLSSGPYNEQFF. The DNA for the CDR3 is TGTGCCAGCACCCTCTCTAGCGGGCCGTACAATGAGCAGTTCTTC.

Only a few counts were recorded for this clone. The chain employs TRBV7-8 and TRBJ2-7, with 7 bases identical to TRBD2. This CDR3 comprises 15 residues. The germline CDR1 and CDR2 sequences are SGHVS and FQNEAQ. The ends lost 3 bases at V and 2 bases at J; junction bases unmatched: 7. The CDR3, as DNA: TGTGCCAGCAGCTTTGGCGTAGCGGGTCCCTACGAGCAGTACTTC. Translating it yields CASSFGVAGPYEQYF.

The sample holds many counts of this clone. Other DNA sequences within the sample encode an identical CDR3. The V call is TRBV27, the J call TRBJ2-5; D is undetermined. Trimming left V 1 base short and J 2 bases short, with 8 bases between. This CDR3 has 14 residues. The germline V gene has CDR1 MNHEY and CDR2 SMNVEV (reference sequence). This CDR3 reads CASSLFPRQETQYF. For the CDR3, the DNA is TGTGCCAGCAGTTTATTCCCCAGGCAAGAGACCCAGTACTTC.

This clone was counted at least ten times. The same CDR3 is also encoded by other DNA sequences in this sample. The CDR3 sequence: CASSFGGTTDTQYF. For the CDR3, the DNA is TGCGCCAGCAGTTTTGGCGGCACCACAGATACGCAGTATTTT. The chain links TRBV5-1 to TRBJ2-3, with no clear D. V was shortened by 5 bases and J by 2 bases, with 12 bases between the two germline ends. The CDR3 is 14 residues long. Germline CDR1 reads SGHRS; CDR2 reads YFSETQ.

V gene TRBV27 combines with J gene TRBJ1-3; 9 bases are shared with TRBD1. CDR1 and CDR2 from the germline V gene are MNHEY and SMNVEV (reference sequence). The CDR3 extends over 15 amino acids. V was clipped by 4 bases and J by 5 bases; unmatched bases: 6. DNA of the CDR3: TGTGCCAGCAGTTCCCTGGGACAGGGCAGAAACACCATATATTTT. This sequence encodes CASSSLGQGRNTIYF.

By proportion, this clone is medium-sized. V and J are TRBV11-2 and TRBJ1-5; TRBD1 is a possible D gene (6 bases). This CDR3 is built from 15 residues. V shed 1 base and J shed 6 bases, with 13 bases lying between them. The germline V gene has CDR1 SGHAT and CDR2 FQNNGV. CDR3 sequence: CASSLGAGAVQPQHF. The CDR3 nucleotides read TGTGCCAGCAGCTTAGGCGCGGGGGCGGTTCAGCCCCAGCATTTT.

This sequence joins TRBV12-3 or TRBV12-4 and TRBJ2-1; no firm D call. Deletions cut 3 bases from V and 0 bases from J, with 0 bases between. This CDR3 is built from 12 residues. CDR3 region: CASSFSYNEQFF. The CDR3 DNA follows: TGTGCCAGCAGTTTCTCCTACAATGAGCAGTTCTTC.

Sample share makes this clone medium-sized. The sample has other DNA sequences that encode this CDR3 too. The gene calls are TRBV28 and TRBJ2-7, with unresolved D. Germline loops: CDR1 MDHEN, CDR2 SYDVKM. V dropped 6 bases and J dropped 4 bases, with 13 bases sitting between them. CDR3 size: 13 residues. CDR3 bases: TGTGCCAGCAGCCCCCAGGACGGGTACGAGCAGTACTTC. Residues: CASSPQDGYEQYF.

This clone showed up just a few times. The chain uses TRBV6-5 and TRBJ2-6; D gene unclear. The germline CDR1 and CDR2 sequences are MNHEY and SVGAGI. The length of the CDR3 is 12 residues. The germline V and J ends were trimmed by 3 bases and 3 bases, with 0 bases remaining between them. CDR3 region: CASSYGANVLTF. CDR3 sequence (DNA): TGTGCCAGCAGTTATGGGGCCAACGTCCTGACTTTC.